This TCR beta chain was captured in a study of T cells in localized non-small cell lung cancer. In the case of this clone: Its antigen remains unknown.

The CDR3 is made up of 13 amino acids. From germline, CDR1 is SGHDT and CDR2 YYEEEE. V was clipped by 3 bases and J by 9 bases, with 13 bases between them. The method was immunoSEQ multiplex PCR; TCRdb's version includes in-frame clones alone and lacks a portion of them. The sample yields about 70,000 clones, 86% seen once. Study-wide points: Of the tissues analyzed, uninvolved adjacent lung showed maximal T cell clonality, greater than tumor. When the top 100 tumor clones were examined, a median approximately 62 of them also appeared in the adjacent lung, which was paired and uninvolved.

The rearrangement links TRBV5-6 to TRBJ1-5; D not certain. The TCR originated in a male donor at least 60 years old with stage III squamous cell lung carcinoma. The material sequenced was peripheral blood, taken before any cancer treatment. The CDR3 region is CASSSGWTRPQHF. The CDR3 nucleotides read TGTGCCAGCAGCTCGGGCTGGACTAGGCCCCAGCATTTT.